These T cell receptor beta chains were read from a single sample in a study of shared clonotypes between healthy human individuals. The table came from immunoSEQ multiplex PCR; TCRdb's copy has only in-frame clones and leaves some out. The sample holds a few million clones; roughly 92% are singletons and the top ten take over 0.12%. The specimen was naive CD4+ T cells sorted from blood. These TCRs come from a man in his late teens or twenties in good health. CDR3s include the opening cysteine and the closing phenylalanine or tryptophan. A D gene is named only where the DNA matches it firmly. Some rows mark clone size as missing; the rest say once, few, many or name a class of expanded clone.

DNA: TGTGCCAGCAGCTTAGGTAGCTCCCCGACAGATACGCAGTATTTT
CDR3: CASSLGSSPTDTQYF
size: NA
J: TRBJ2-3
V: TRBV11-2
D: NA

DNA: TGCGCCAGCAGCCGCATGGCGGGAGGAGGGAATGAGCAGTTCTTC
CDR3: CASSRMAGGGNEQFF
size: NA
J: TRBJ2-1
V: TRBV5-1
D: TRBD2

DNA: TGTGCCATCAGTGAGTCGAGGGACCGACAGACCCAGTACTTC
CDR3: CAISESRDRQTQYF
size: NA
J: TRBJ2-5
V: TRBV10-3
D: NA

DNA: TGTGCCAGCAGCTTAGATGGTCTCTTGGGGACCCAGTACTTC
CDR3: CASSLDGLLGTQYF
size: NA
J: TRBJ2-5
V: TRBV7-2
D: NA

DNA: TGTGCCAGCAGCGACCCGGGACTAGCCGGCGGAGGGACTTCCGACGAGCAGTACTTC
CDR3: CASSDPGLAGGGTSDEQYF
size: NA
J: TRBJ2-7
V: TRBV9
D: TRBD2

DNA: TGCGCCAGCAGCCAAGGACTAGCGGGGGAAGGTCGGTACTTC
CDR3: CASSQGLAGEGRYF
size: NA
J: TRBJ2-7
V: TRBV4-3
D: TRBD2

DNA: TGTGCCTGGGATGACACTAACCTCCAGTATTCACCCCTCCACTTT
CDR3: CAWDDTNLQYSPLHF
size: NA
J: TRBJ1-6
V: TRBV30
D: NA

DNA: TGTGCCAGCAGTGGAACAGACTATAGCAATCAGCCCCAGCATTTT
CDR3: CASSGTDYSNQPQHF
size: few
J: TRBJ1-5
V: TRBV6-1
D: NA

DNA: TGTGCCAGCAGTTACTCCGCTGGCGATGAGCAGTTCTTC
CDR3: CASSYSAGDEQFF
size: NA
J: TRBJ2-1
V: TRBV6-5
D: NA

DNA: TGTGCCAGCAGAGACCGTGGACAGTTCTATGGCTACACCTTC
CDR3: CASRDRGQFYGYTF
size: NA
J: TRBJ1-2
V: TRBV6-5
D: NA

DNA: TGTGCCAGCAGTGGACAGGGTAGTAATGAGCAGTTCTTC
CDR3: CASSGQGSNEQFF
size: NA
J: TRBJ2-1
V: TRBV6-1
D: TRBD1

DNA: TGCGCCAGCAGCTTGCCGACAGGGGGCTTACAAGAGACCCAGTACTTC
CDR3: CASSLPTGGLQETQYF
size: NA
J: TRBJ2-5
V: TRBV5-1
D: TRBD1

DNA: TGTGCCAGCCTACGGACTAGCGGGAGTATCACAGATACGCAGTATTTT
CDR3: CASLRTSGSITDTQYF
size: NA
J: TRBJ2-3
V: TRBV7-2
D: TRBD2

DNA: TGTGCCAGCAAAAACTCTGGAAACACCATATATTTT
CDR3: CASKNSGNTIYF
size: once
J: TRBJ1-3
V: TRBV6-5
D: NA

DNA: TGTGCCAGCAGTGACTGGGACAGACGGAACACTGAAGCTTTCTTT
CDR3: CASSDWDRRNTEAFF
size: NA
J: TRBJ1-1
V: TRBV6-1
D: TRBD1

DNA: TGTGCCAGCAGAGAAGTGGGCGGGGAGCTGTTTTTT
CDR3: CASREVGGELFF
size: NA
J: TRBJ2-2
V: TRBV6-1
D: NA

DNA: TGTGCCAGCAGCTTAGGACAGACAGACAATCAGCCCCAGCATTTT
CDR3: CASSLGQTDNQPQHF
size: NA
J: TRBJ1-5
V: TRBV7-2
D: NA

DNA: TGCAGCGGAAAGGGGGCGAGCACTGAAGCTTTCTTT
CDR3: CSGKGASTEAFF
size: NA
J: TRBJ1-1
V: TRBV29-1
D: TRBD1

DNA: TGTGCCTGTGACAGGGGGCGTAACACTGAAGCTTTCTTT
CDR3: CACDRGRNTEAFF
size: few
J: TRBJ1-1
V: TRBV30
D: TRBD1

DNA: TGTGCCAGCAGATGGGACAGAAACTCCTACGAGCAGTACTTC
CDR3: CASRWDRNSYEQYF
size: NA
J: TRBJ2-7
V: TRBV2
D: TRBD1

DNA: TGTGCCAGCAGCCGCACACAGGGGCAGTTCACTGAAGCTTTCTTT
CDR3: CASSRTQGQFTEAFF
size: NA
J: TRBJ1-1
V: TRBV11-3
D: TRBD1

DNA: TGTGCCAGCAGTTACTCACTGTTTGCCGGGCAGTACTTC
CDR3: CASSYSLFAGQYF
size: NA
J: TRBJ2-7
V: TRBV6-5
D: NA

DNA: TGTGCCAGCAGTATAGGGACCCCTGAAGCTTTCTTT
CDR3: CASSIGTPEAFF
size: NA
J: TRBJ1-1
V: TRBV2
D: NA

DNA: TGTGCCAGCAGCTTGTATCAGACTGGGGGCCGGAATGAGCAGTTCTTC
CDR3: CASSLYQTGGRNEQFF
size: NA
J: TRBJ2-1
V: TRBV5-4
D: NA